This paragraph covers one T cell receptor beta chain sequence. There are 14 residues in the CDR3. V shed 5 bases, J shed 4 bases, and the junction held 7 bases outside the gene matches. Germline-derived CDR1 and CDR2 are SGHTA and FQGNSA. This sample is drawn from a study of blood T cell repertoires in COVID-19. TCRdb keeps only in-frame clones here, not all; method: immunoSEQ multiplex PCR. The table includes fewer than 250,000 clones, just under 90% detected once. This clonotype was sampled from a man aged 30 to 45 with COVID-19, enrolled during active disease. The sample taken for sequencing was peripheral blood. The V gene is TRBV7-2, the J gene TRBJ1-2, with TRBD1 matching 7 bases. In nucleotides, the CDR3 is TGTGCCAGCAGCCCGGACAGGCTCTCCTATGGCTACACCTTC. It yields the protein CASSPDRLSYGYTF.